The sequence of this TCR beta chain was determined in a study of cytomegalovirus exposure and HLA in healthy donors. About the research overall: When fewer than 500 donors were genotyped, roughly 78% of them were found to fall in the Caucasian-associated ancestry cluster. Study-wide findings and caveats: Sequences of the TCR beta chain were said to predict the HLA-A and HLA-B alleles of most subjects accurately. Later work associated more than 15,000 TCR beta sequences with HLA alleles at 0.05 false discovery rate.

Trimming removed 6 bases from V and 3 bases from J; junction bases left unmatched: 10. CDR3 length: 16 amino acids. Per the germline V gene, CDR1 is MNHEY and CDR2 is SMNVEV (reference sequence). The primer mix had 60 Vbeta and 13 Jbeta primers. Some clones are missing from TCRdb's copy, which holds only in-frame ones; the method was immunoSEQ multiplex PCR. The sample lists some 160,000 clones, around 77% occurring once. At sampling all donors were nominally healthy, likely with unrecorded immune exposures. This clone showed up just once. Its matching antigen is unknown. Specimen: PBMCs. The chain combines TRBV27 with TRBJ2-7; 11 bases are shared with TRBD2. The TCR was taken from a man aged 55 to 70 in good health and CMV-seronegative. CDR3 nucleotides: TGTGCCAGCAGCTCCCGGAAACTAGCGGGGGTCTACGAGCAGTACTTC. Translated: CASSSRKLAGVYEQYF.